Listed below are T cell receptor beta chains from one sample, sequenced in a study of patients and donors after allogeneic stem cell transplantation. TCRdb re-analysed the RT-PCR reads in MiXCR, keeping a single row per CDR3 protein. The table shows 150,000 to 200,000 distinct CDR3 sequences, with roughly 31% occurring only once. Input material: blood, either unsorted or a sorted T cell fraction (not recorded which). The receptors stem from a human donor who was either an allogeneic HSCT recipient or a stem cell or donor lymphocyte infusion donor (not recorded which). It is not recorded whose cells these are; they may come from a transplant donor. Each CDR3 is given with its conserved first and last residue. The order of the fields is V gene, CDR3 protein.

TRBV6-5,CASSSPFRSSTDTQYF
TRBV7-9,CASSQALIGYTF
TRBV6-2/TRBV6-3,CASSHGTDTQYF
TRBV12-3/TRBV12-4,CASSPTGAATNEKLFF
TRBV7-7,CASSLDLLGETQYF
TRBV12-3/TRBV12-4,CASSYPTDRDNEQFF
TRBV27,CASSPLAPLEQYF
TRBV28,CASSLGQGGQPQHF
TRBV6-5,CASSYNPGLEYEQYF
TRBV10-3,CAISRASHTDTQYF
TRBV6-2/TRBV6-3,CASSWTSGGPQYF
TRBV29-1,CSVESSAYEQYF
TRBV4-3,CASSQDWRAVNSPLHF
TRBV29-1,CSVEGQFYGYTF
TRBV5-1,CASSLGSVPEETQYF
TRBV12-3/TRBV12-4,CASRSSGNPYPGELFF
TRBV29-1,CSVGREKSEQYF
TRBV4-1,CASSQAWPGSGNTIYF